The 19 T cell receptor beta chains in this list originate from one sample, sequenced in a study of untreated major depressive disorder. Method: immunoSEQ multiplex PCR; TCRdb's copy keeps in-frame clones and lacks some. This table holds approximately 20,000 clones, over 75% found once. Material for sequencing was CD4+ T cells from PBMCs. These receptors were collected from a woman aged 30 to 39 in good health.

The chain is built from TRBV19 and TRBJ1-2, with a tentative D call TRBD1 (5 bases). V shed 5 bases and J shed 5 bases, with 9 bases lying between them. The CDR3 spans 12 residues. Germline-derived CDR1 and CDR2 are LNHDA and SQIVND (reference sequence). The CDR3 region has the DNA TGTGCCAGTAGTCCGGGACTTTATGGCTACACCTTC. It encodes CASSPGLYGYTF.

The J gene is TRBJ2-2, the V gene TRBV5-6; TRBD1 agrees at 9 bases. The CDR3 totals 16 residues. Germline CDR1 and CDR2: SGHDT and YYEEEE. V was pared by 4 bases and J by 5 bases, with 9 bases of the junction left unmatched. CDR3 coding DNA: TGTGCCAGCAGCCCGGGGACAGGGTCGCTAACCGGGGAGCTGTTTTTT. Translated: CASSPGTGSLTGELFF.

V and J are TRBV7-2 and TRBJ2-3; TRBD2 agrees at 7 bases. The CDR3 sequence is 17 residues long. Germline-derived CDR1 and CDR2 are SGHTA and FQGNSA. The V gene end was trimmed by 2 bases and the J gene end by 0 bases; junction bases not matched to a gene: 8. The CDR3 spells CASSLSTSSVSTDTQYF. The CDR3 DNA follows: TGTGCCAGCAGCTTATCGACTAGCTCCGTCAGCACAGATACGCAGTATTTT.

The chain carries TRBV7-2 and TRBJ2-7; tentatively, D is TRBD2 (7 bases). The CDR3 is 15 residues long. V was cut by 5 bases and J by 2 bases, with 16 bases left in between. CDR1 is SGHTA and CDR2 is FQGNSA in the germline V gene. CDR3 loop: CASSRWGGAAYEQYF. Here the CDR3 DNA reads TGTGCCAGCAGCCGATGGGGGGGCGCGGCCTACGAGCAGTACTTC.

V and J are TRBV28 and TRBJ2-5, with 7 bases aligning to TRBD1. Losses at the gene ends were 3 bases for V and 1 base for J; bases not matched to a gene: 5. Germline-derived CDR1 and CDR2 are MDHEN and SYDVKM. The CDR3 is 15 residues long. CDR3 bases: TGTGCCAGCAGTTTTCCCGGGACAGCCCAAGAGACCCAGTACTTC. Its translation is CASSFPGTAQETQYF. Supplemented by reference TRBV28 and TRBJ2-5, the full variable domain reads DVKVTQSSRYLVKRTGEKVFLECVQDMDHENMFWYRQDPGLGLRLIYFSYDVKMKEKGDIPEGYSVSREKKERFSLILESASTNQTSMYLCASSFPGTAQETQYFGPGTRLLVL.

The gene calls are TRBV29-1 and TRBJ2-5; no reliable D call. Trimming removed 3 bases from V and 5 bases from J, with 4 bases in between. CDR3 length: 10 amino acids. Germline CDR1 and CDR2: SQVTM and ANQGSEA. The DNA for the CDR3 is TGCAGCGTTGATGCGGAGACCCAGTACTTC. Translating gives CSVDAETQYF.

This chain connects TRBV29-1 to TRBJ2-7; D uncertain. Germline V CDR1 and CDR2: SQVTM, ANQGSEA. The V end lost 4 bases, the J end lost 3 bases, and 16 bases lay between the germline ends. The CDR3 sequence is 14 residues long. CDR3 in DNA: TGCAGCGTTGGAAACTACCCGGGTGACTACGAGCAGTACTTC. This translates into CSVGNYPGDYEQYF.

The V call is TRBV7-9, the J call TRBJ1-1, with D possibly TRBD1 on 6 matching bases. Per germline, CDR1 SEHNR and CDR2 FQNEAQ (reference sequence). Trimming took 5 bases from V and 7 from J, leaving 11 bases between them. This CDR3 comprises 12 residues. The CDR3: CASSPQGLEAFF. CDR3 nucleotide sequence: TGTGCCAGCAGCCCCCAGGGGCTTGAAGCTTTCTTT.

The gene calls are TRBV2 and TRBJ1-3; D gene unclear. CDR1 is SNHLY and CDR2 is FYNNEI in the germline V gene. The germline V and J ends were trimmed by 3 bases and 3 bases, with 6 bases remaining between them. The CDR3 extends over 13 amino acids. CDR3 residues: CASSERIGNTIYF. The CDR3 coding sequence is TGTGCCAGCAGTGAGCGTATTGGAAACACCATATATTTT.

The CDR3 coding sequence is TGTGCCAGCAGCTTATATGGAGGGGGCTTGGCTGAAGCTTTCTTT. Its translation: CASSLYGGGLAEAFF. The rearrangement links TRBV7-2 to TRBJ1-1, with 7 bases identical to TRBD1. Per germline, CDR1 SGHTA and CDR2 FQGNSA. CDR3 length: 15 amino acids. V lost 2 bases to trimming and J lost 6 bases; unmatched junction nucleotides: 9.

The chain carries TRBV4-1 and TRBJ2-3, with a weak D call TRBD1 (6 bases). CDR1 is MGHRA and CDR2 is YSYEKL in the germline V gene. The CDR3 contains 15 residues. Trimming pared 1 base from V and 1 base from J, leaving 9 bases between. CDR3 amino acids: CASSQGPGGTDTQYF. Written as DNA, the CDR3 is TGCGCCAGCAGCCAAGGCCCAGGGGGCACAGATACGCAGTATTTT.

This rearrangement joins TRBV6-6 to TRBJ2-3; D gene uncertain. The CDR3 is 14 residues long. V shed 6 bases and J shed 3 bases, with 13 bases lying between them. CDR1 and CDR2 (germline): MNHNY, SVGAGI (reference sequence). In DNA, the CDR3 is TGTGCCAGCAGGGGCCCCCCCGGGACAGATACGCAGTATTTT. Its translation: CASRGPPGTDTQYF.

The V gene is TRBV9, the J gene TRBJ1-2, with 11 bases fitting TRBD1. The J segment lost 7 bases and the V segment lost 0 bases, leaving 2 bases of the junction unmatched. This CDR3 contains 14 residues. Germline CDR1 SGDLS, CDR2 YYNGEE. Here the CDR3 DNA reads TGTGCCAGCAGCGTAGAAGGGACAGGGGGTGGCTACACCTTC. As protein: CASSVEGTGGGYTF.

The V call is TRBV7-9, the J call TRBJ1-6; D not certain. V shed 4 bases and J shed 3 bases, with 10 bases lying between them. Looked up from germline, CDR1 is SEHNR and CDR2 is FQNEAQ (reference sequence). CDR3 length: 15 amino acids. CDR3 sequence reads: CASSSPSVYNSPLHF. The CDR3 DNA sequence: TGTGCCAGCAGCTCCCCTTCGGTCTATAATTCACCCCTCCACTTT.

The chain joins TRBV19 to TRBJ1-5; D is perhaps TRBD1 (5 bases). This CDR3 is built from 14 residues. Germline lookup yields CDR1 LNHDA and CDR2 SQIVND (reference sequence). Trimming took 8 bases from V and 3 from J, leaving 14 bases between them. The CDR3 DNA reads TGTGCCAGTGGCTGGGCAGGGAACAATCAGCCCCAGCATTTT. Encoded protein: CASGWAGNNQPQHF.

The genes are TRBV25-1 and TRBJ2-7; D is perhaps TRBD1 (6 bases). V lost 5 bases and J 4 bases, leaving 9 bases between the germline ends. The CDR3 has 12 residues. Germline V gene data show CDR1 as MGHDK and CDR2 as SYGVNS. CDR3 sequence reads: CASSSTGYEQYF. The CDR3 DNA reads TGTGCCAGCAGTTCGACAGGATACGAGCAGTACTTC.

This sequence joins TRBV11-2 and TRBJ2-7, with D tentatively TRBD1 or TRBD2 (6 bases each). Deletions cut 5 bases from V and 0 bases from J, with 14 bases between. This CDR3 has 15 residues. The germline V gene has CDR1 SGHAT and CDR2 FQNNGV. CDR3 DNA: TGTGCCAGCAGCCTCGGGGGCCCGAGCTCCTACGAGCAGTACTTC. It yields the protein CASSLGGPSSYEQYF.

This chain joins TRBV4-1 and TRBJ2-3, with 9 positions matching TRBD1. This CDR3 spans 16 amino acids. Germline V gene data show CDR1 as MGHRA and CDR2 as YSYEKL. V gave up 4 bases and J gave up 0 bases; unmatched junction bases: 5. CDR3 sequence: CASSRDRASSTDTQYF. Here the CDR3 DNA reads TGCGCCAGCAGCCGGGACAGGGCTTCTAGCACAGATACGCAGTATTTT.

The J gene is TRBJ2-3, the V gene TRBV19; D is unclear. The CDR3 extends over 15 amino acids. Trimming pared 3 bases from V and 4 bases from J, leaving 14 bases between. In germline, CDR1 is LNHDA, CDR2 SQIVND (reference sequence). DNA of the CDR3: TGTGCCAGTAGTATTTCCCCGGAACGAGCAGATACGCAGTATTTT. Translated: CASSISPERADTQYF.